This TCR beta chain was captured by sequencing in a study of shared T cell receptors in the human thymus. Using immunoSEQ multiplex PCR, the repertoire was profiled, and TCRdb retains in-frame clones only, with some absent. This sample carries approximately 730,000 clones, approximately 83% of them seen once, and the ten largest clones take under 0.012%. The CDR3 totals 19 residues. V lost 8 bases and J lost 2; bases outside the gene matches: 19. CDR1 is WNHNN and CDR2 is SYGVQD in the germline V gene (reference sequence). The same sample was also studied in work on human thymus T cells.

This clonotype was obtained from a girl under three years old with a congenital heart defect. The sample consisted of thymocytes. V and J are TRBV10-1 and TRBJ2-3; 10 bases are a match to TRBD2. CDR3 residues: CASGNRVKRGGPVTDTQYF. DNA for the CDR3: TGCGCCAGCGGCAACAGGGTGAAGCGGGGGGGCCCGGTCACAGATACGCAGTATTTT.